This T cell receptor beta chain is from a study of shared clonotypes between healthy human individuals. A remark on this clone: Its cognate antigen is unknown.

Whole-study results and caveats: Memory subsets generally showed lower estimated richness than naive subsets.

Some clones are missing from TCRdb's copy, which holds only in-frame ones; the method was immunoSEQ multiplex PCR. The repertoire has about 1.5 million clones, approximately 98% of them found once; the top ten carry about 0.45%. Germline-derived CDR1 and CDR2 are SGDLS and YYNGEE. V was pared by 1 base and J by 2 bases, with 23 bases between. This CDR3 has 19 residues. V and J are TRBV9 and TRBJ2-3, with D possibly called TRBD1 or TRBD2 (5 bases each). The TCR was taken from a man aged 25-40 years in good health. Sequences were obtained from naive CD4+ T cells sorted from blood. The subset was: CD45RA+ positively selected. Here the CDR3 reads CASSVSRGTVGIITDTQYF. Written as DNA, the CDR3 is TGTGCCAGCAGCGTATCTCGGGGCACTGTGGGCATCATCACAGATACGCAGTATTTT.